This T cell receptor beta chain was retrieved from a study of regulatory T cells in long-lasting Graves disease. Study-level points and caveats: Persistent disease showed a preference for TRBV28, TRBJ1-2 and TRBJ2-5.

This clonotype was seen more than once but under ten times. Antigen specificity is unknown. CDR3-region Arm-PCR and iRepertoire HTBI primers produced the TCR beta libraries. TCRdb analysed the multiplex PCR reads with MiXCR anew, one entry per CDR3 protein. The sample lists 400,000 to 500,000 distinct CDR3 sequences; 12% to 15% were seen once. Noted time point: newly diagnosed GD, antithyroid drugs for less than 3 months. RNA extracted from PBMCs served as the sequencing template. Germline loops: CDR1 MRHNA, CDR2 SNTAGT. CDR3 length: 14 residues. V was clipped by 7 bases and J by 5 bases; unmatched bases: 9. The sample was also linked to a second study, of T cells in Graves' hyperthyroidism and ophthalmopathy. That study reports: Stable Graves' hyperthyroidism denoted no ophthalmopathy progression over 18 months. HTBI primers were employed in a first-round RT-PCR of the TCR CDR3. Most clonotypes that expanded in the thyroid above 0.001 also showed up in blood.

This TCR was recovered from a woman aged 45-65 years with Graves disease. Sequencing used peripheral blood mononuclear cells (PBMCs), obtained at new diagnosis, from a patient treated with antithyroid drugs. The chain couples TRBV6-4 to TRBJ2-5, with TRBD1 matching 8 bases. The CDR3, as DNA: TGTGCCAGCACCGAGACAGGGGTGTCGGAGACCCAGTACTTC. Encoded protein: CASTETGVSETQYF.